Each of the 29 T cell receptor beta chains below was sequenced from the same sample in a study of CD8+ T cells in alopecia areata. The sequencing template was cDNA reverse transcribed from extracted RNA. Data came from immunoSEQ multiplex PCR; TCRdb stores just in-frame clones and leaves some out. The table lists tens of thousands of clones, roughly 60% of them singletons. Sequenced: NKG2D-high CD8+ T cells sorted from blood. The receptors were sampled from a human donor with alopecia areata.

CDR3 in amino acids: CASSYTLGQSTYEQYF. Here the CDR3 DNA reads TGTGCCAGCAGCTATACTCTGGGACAGAGTACCTACGAGCAGTACTTC. The V call is TRBV7-9, the J call TRBJ2-7, with 7 bases fitting TRBD1. CDR3 length: 16 residues. With 4 bases clipped from V and 2 bases from J, the junction kept 11 bases outside the gene matches. Germline V gives CDR1 SEHNR, CDR2 FQNEAQ (reference sequence).

This rearrangement joins TRBV7-9 to TRBJ2-5, with D possibly TRBD2 on 5 matching bases. V dropped 4 bases and J dropped 3 bases, with 18 bases sitting between them. Germline CDR1 and CDR2: SEHNR and FQNEAQ (reference sequence). This CDR3 is built from 16 residues. The CDR3 spells CASSWIREHGEETQYF. The CDR3 DNA is TGTGCCAGCAGCTGGATAAGGGAACACGGGGAAGAGACCCAGTACTTC.

The chain recombines TRBV5-4 with TRBJ2-5; D could derive from TRBD1 or TRBD2 (5 bases each). The CDR3 runs 15 residues. V was pared by 6 bases and J by 5 bases, with 20 bases between. The V gene's germline CDR1 is SGHNT and CDR2 YYREEE (reference sequence). The CDR3 bases are TGTGCCAGCAAACCACCCAACATGGGGGTGGAGACCCAGTACTTC. It specifies CASKPPNMGVETQYF.

The chain carries TRBV27 and TRBJ2-4; TRBD1 or TRBD2 may be the D gene (5 bases each). V was cut by 7 bases and J by 5 bases, with 12 bases left in between. The CDR3 consists of 13 residues. Germline CDR1 is MNHEY and CDR2 is SMNVEV (reference sequence). The chain's CDR3 is CASTGRSENIQYF. The CDR3 region has the DNA TGTGCCAGCACGGGGCGCAGCGAAAACATTCAGTACTTC.

By sample fraction, this clone is medium-sized (0.01 to 0.1%). This chain links TRBV4-3 with TRBJ1-1; D unresolved. CDR3 length equals 16 residues. V was shortened by 3 bases and J by 3 bases, with 17 bases between the two germline ends. Germline-derived CDR1 and CDR2 are LGHNA and YSLEER. CDR3 amino acids: CASSQRSVGMDTEAFF. The CDR3 region has the DNA TGCGCCAGCAGCCAGAGGAGCGTTGGTATGGACACTGAAGCTTTCTTT.

The J gene is TRBJ2-7, the V gene TRBV20-1; D gene uncertain. Looked up from germline, CDR1 is DFQATT and CDR2 is SNEGSKA (reference sequence). Trimming left V 4 bases short and J 3 bases short, with 4 bases between. This CDR3 spans 10 amino acids. The CDR3 sequence: CSATSYEQYF. The CDR3 DNA follows: TGCAGTGCTACGAGCTACGAGCAGTACTTC.

This rearrangement joins TRBV29-1 to TRBJ2-1; no clear D gene. Germline assignment: CDR1 SQVTM and CDR2 ANQGSEA. This CDR3 contains 14 residues. V was trimmed by 2 bases and J by 1 base, leaving 9 bases between them. The CDR3, as DNA: TGCAGCGTTGAATCACCAGATTCCTACAATGAGCAGTTCTTC. Its translation: CSVESPDSYNEQFF.

The chain is built from TRBV30 and TRBJ1-6, with D perhaps TRBD1 (6 bases). Germline V CDR1 and CDR2: GTSNPN, SVGIG (reference sequence). The CDR3 contains 14 residues. Between the trimmed V and J ends, which lost 3 bases and 10 bases, there was a span of 16 bases. DNA of the CDR3: TGTGCCTGGAGATTACCAGGGGTCGGCTCACCCCTCCACTTT. Translated, it gives CAWRLPGVGSPLHF.

Concerning this clone: Relative to the germline gene, one junction end is altered; a read error may explain this. V gene TRBV6-5 combines with J gene TRBJ1-4; no firm D call. CDR1 is MNHEY, CDR2 SVGAGI, per germline. CDR3 length: 11 amino acids. The CDR3 DNA sequence: TGTGCCAGCAGTTACTCGAACATTTGGCTTTTT. Translation gives CASSYSNIWLF.

This chain joins TRBV27 and TRBJ1-5, with D uncertain. The CDR3 is 13 amino acids. The germline V and J ends were trimmed by 2 bases and 4 bases, with 6 bases remaining between them. The germline gives CDR1 MNHEY, CDR2 SMNVEV (reference sequence). CDR3 in amino acids: CASSLVSNQPQHF. As DNA, the CDR3 is TGTGCCAGCAGTTTAGTGAGTAATCAGCCCCAGCATTTT.

The chain combines TRBV23-1 with TRBJ2-2, with D unresolved. TRBV23-1 is marked as an open reading frame, function uncertain. Trimming removed 0 bases from V and 7 bases from J, with 15 bases in between. CDR3 size: 16 residues. CDR3 region: CASSQSIRHRGGELFF. CDR3 nucleotides: TGCGCCAGCAGTCAATCGATCAGGCATCGAGGCGGGGAGCTGTTTTTT.

This clone was recorded once. The chain employs TRBV27 and TRBJ2-7, with 9 nucleotides matching TRBD2. After removal of 6 bases from V and 4 bases from J, the junction contained 4 bases not matched to a gene. The CDR3 length is 13 residues. Per germline, CDR1 MNHEY and CDR2 SMNVEV (reference sequence). The CDR3 DNA follows: TGTGCCAGCAGCGTTGGACTAGCGTACGAGCAGTACTTC. Its translation is CASSVGLAYEQYF.

V and J are TRBV29-1 and TRBJ1-2; D is unclear. Looked up from germline, CDR1 is SQVTM and CDR2 is ANQGSEA. V gave up 4 bases and J gave up 0 bases, with 3 bases separating them. The CDR3 is made up of 11 amino acids. The CDR3 loop reads CSVGANYGYTF. CDR3 nucleotide sequence: TGCAGCGTTGGGGCTAACTATGGCTACACCTTC.

The gene calls are TRBV7-8 and TRBJ2-1, with D possibly matching TRBD2 (6 bases). V was pared by 4 bases and J by 6 bases, with 13 bases between. In germline, CDR1 is SGHVS, CDR2 FQNEAQ. The CDR3 loop spans 14 amino acids. The CDR3 spells CASSSGEVTNEQFF. CDR3 in DNA: TGTGCCAGCAGCTCGGGAGAGGTTACCAATGAGCAGTTCTTC.

This clone occurred a few times. This chain links TRBV7-8 with TRBJ2-1; TRBD1 aligns across 7 bases. J was trimmed by 7 bases and V by 7 bases; bases with no gene match: 1. CDR1 SGHVS and CDR2 FQNEAQ come from the germline V gene. The CDR3 has 11 residues. The CDR3 protein is CASKGQNEQFF. The CDR3 DNA reads as TGTGCCAGCAAGGGACAGAATGAGCAGTTCTTC.

DNA of the CDR3: TGCGCCAGCAGCCAAGATGGGACAGGGGGCGACGAGCAGTACTTC. It specifies CASSQDGTGGDEQYF. This rearrangement joins TRBV4-3 to TRBJ2-7; 12 bases fit TRBD1. V dropped 0 bases and J dropped 5; count of bases not matched to a gene: 2. The germline V gene has CDR1 LGHNA and CDR2 YSLEER. This CDR3 is 15 amino acids long.

This clone was counted a few times. The chain joins TRBV29-1 to TRBJ1-1; D not certain. V shed 3 bases and J shed 0 bases, with 11 bases lying between them. The CDR3 has 14 amino acids. Looked up from germline, CDR1 is SQVTM and CDR2 is ANQGSEA. This chain's CDR3 is CSVDVGPMNTEAFF. For the CDR3, the DNA is TGCAGCGTTGATGTTGGACCTATGAACACTGAAGCTTTCTTT.

This chain links TRBV28 with TRBJ2-3; D is unresolved. This CDR3 comprises 14 residues. V lost 6 bases and J lost 2, with 12 bases in between. Germline CDR1 MDHEN, CDR2 SYDVKM. The CDR3 loop is CASSSDRFTDTQYF. CDR3 bases: TGTGCCAGCAGCTCAGACCGATTCACAGATACGCAGTATTTT.

The J gene is TRBJ2-1, the V gene TRBV7-3; 8 nucleotides agree with TRBD2. The CDR3 sequence is 15 residues long. The ends lost 1 base at V and 5 bases at J; junction bases unmatched: 4. Germline V gene lookup returns CDR1 SGHTA and CDR2 FQGTGA. CDR3 residues: CASSLIAGKNNEQFF. Written as DNA, the CDR3 is TGTGCCAGCAGCTTAATAGCGGGAAAAAACAATGAGCAGTTCTTC. Variable domain in full (rest from reference TRBV7-3 and TRBJ2-1): GAGVSQTPSNKVTEKGKYVELRCDPISGHTALYWYRQSLGQGPEFLIYFQGTGAADDSGLPNDRFFAVRPEGSVSTLKIQRTERGDSAVYLCASSLIAGKNNEQFFGPGTRLTVL.

The chain carries TRBV5-1 and TRBJ2-2; D is ambiguous. The CDR3 sequence is 11 residues long. Trimming took 3 bases from V and 8 from J, leaving 5 bases between them. Germline V lookup: CDR1 SGHRS, CDR2 YFSETQ. The CDR3 DNA reads as TGCGCCAGCAGCTCTGTAGGGGAGCTGTTTTTT. Its translation is CASSSVGELFF.

This sequence joins TRBV27 and TRBJ2-1, with D unclear. The V end lost 7 bases, the J end lost 3 bases, and 13 bases lay between the germline ends. The CDR3 consists of 14 residues. The germline V gene encodes CDR1 MNHEY and CDR2 SMNVEV (reference sequence). The CDR3 loop reads CASTILLDYNEQFF. The CDR3 nucleotides read TGTGCCAGCACCATACTTCTAGACTACAATGAGCAGTTCTTC.

This clone was counted only a few times. The gene calls are TRBV4-1 and TRBJ2-7, with D perhaps matching TRBD1 (6 bases). The V gene's germline CDR1 is MGHRA and CDR2 YSYEKL. V lost 1 base to trimming and J lost 2 bases, with 12 bases between them. The CDR3 has 15 amino acids. The CDR3 loop reads CASSQVFGQTYEQYF. For the CDR3, the DNA is TGCGCCAGCAGCCAAGTTTTCGGACAGACCTACGAGCAGTACTTC.

The DNA for the CDR3 is TGTGCCAGCAGCTTAGCGCAGGAGGGGGGCCTCTCTGGAAACACCATATATTTT. Protein: CASSLAQEGGLSGNTIYF. V is TRBV7-9 and J is TRBJ1-3, with D tentatively TRBD1 (6 bases). Germline V CDR1 and CDR2: SEHNR, FQNEAQ (reference sequence). This CDR3 has 18 amino acids. V was pared by 0 bases and J by 0 bases, with 15 bases between. Based on the CDR3 plus reference TRBV7-9 and TRBJ1-3, the full variable domain is DTGVSQNPRHKITKRGQNVTFRCDPISEHNRLYWYRQTLGQGPEFLTYFQNEAQLEKSRLLSDRFSAERPKGSFSTLEIQRTEQGDSAMYLCASSLAQEGGLSGNTIYFGEGSWLTVV.

This clone was observed a handful of times. The CDR3 DNA follows: TGTGCCAGCAGTATCGGGACAGATAGAACTGAAGCTTTCTTT. Amino acids: CASSIGTDRTEAFF. V usage is TRBV27 and J usage is TRBJ1-1, with 7 bases matching TRBD1. Germline V lookup: CDR1 MNHEY, CDR2 SMNVEV (reference sequence). With V trimmed by 5 bases and J by 5 bases, 8 bases remained unmatched. The CDR3 has 14 amino acids.

The chain joins TRBV29-1 to TRBJ2-7, with a possible D match to TRBD2 (5 bases). Germline V gives CDR1 SQVTM, CDR2 ANQGSEA. Trimming removed 7 bases at V and 2 bases at J, with 15 bases between. The CDR3 consists of 13 residues. The CDR3 protein is CSAVGERAYEQYF. CDR3 in DNA: TGCAGCGCCGTCGGGGAAAGGGCCTACGAGCAGTACTTC.

The chain combines TRBV27 with TRBJ1-6; a possible D gene is TRBD1 (5 bases). Germline V gives CDR1 MNHEY, CDR2 SMNVEV (reference sequence). Trimming stripped 1 base from V and 5 bases from J, with 9 bases between. This CDR3 contains 15 residues. The CDR3 DNA sequence: TGTGCCAGCAGTTTATATCCAGGGAATAATTCACCCCTCCACTTT. Translated, it gives CASSLYPGNNSPLHF.

The rearrangement joins TRBV7-9 to TRBJ1-2, with 10 positions matching TRBD1. V shed 4 bases and J 8 bases; nucleotides not matched to a gene: 10. In germline, CDR1 is SEHNR, CDR2 FQNEAQ (reference sequence). This CDR3 has 15 amino acids. As DNA, the CDR3 is TGTGCCAGCAGCTCCAGGGACAGGGGAATGGGGGGCTACACCTTC. Its translation is CASSSRDRGMGGYTF. The full variable domain, its missing parts supplied by reference TRBV7-9 and TRBJ1-2, is DTGVSQNPRHKITKRGQNVTFRCDPISEHNRLYWYRQTLGQGPEFLTYFQNEAQLEKSRLLSDRFSAERPKGSFSTLEIQRTEQGDSAMYLCASSSRDRGMGGYTFGSGTRLTVV.

The gene calls are TRBV19 and TRBJ2-3; no definite D call. This CDR3 spans 13 amino acids. Germline lookup yields CDR1 LNHDA and CDR2 SQIVND (reference sequence). V shed 5 bases and J shed 0 bases, with 6 bases lying between them. This CDR3 reads CASSLQSTDTQYF. CDR3 in DNA: TGTGCCAGTAGTCTCCAGAGCACAGATACGCAGTATTTT.

As regards this clone: This sample includes further DNA sequences coding for the same CDR3. The chain carries TRBV4-1 and TRBJ2-7, with 7 nucleotides matching TRBD2. CDR1 is MGHRA, CDR2 YSYEKL, per germline. The CDR3 contains 14 residues. V lost 1 base to trimming and J lost 5 bases; unmatched junction nucleotides: 5. The CDR3 DNA reads TGCGCCAGCAGCCAAGGTCCGGGAGGCGACGAGCAGTACTTC. Its protein product is CASSQGPGGDEQYF.